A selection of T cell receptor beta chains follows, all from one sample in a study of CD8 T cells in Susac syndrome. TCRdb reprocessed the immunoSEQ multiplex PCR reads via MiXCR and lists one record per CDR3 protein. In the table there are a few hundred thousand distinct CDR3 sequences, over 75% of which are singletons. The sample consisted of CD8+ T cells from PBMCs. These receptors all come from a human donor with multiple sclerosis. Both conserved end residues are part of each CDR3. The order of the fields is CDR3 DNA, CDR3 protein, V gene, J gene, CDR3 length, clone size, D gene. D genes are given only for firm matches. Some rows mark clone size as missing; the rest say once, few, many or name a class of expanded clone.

CDR3nt: TGTGCCAGCAGCTTAACGTTCCCCGCAGAAGCTTTCTTT
CDR3aa: CASSLTFPAEAFF
v_gene: TRBV7-9
j_gene: TRBJ1-1
len: 13
abundance: .
d_gene: .

CDR3nt: TGTGCCAGCAGTTTCTCGGGGGATAATGAAAAACTGTTTTTT
CDR3aa: CASSFSGDNEKLFF
v_gene: TRBV6-2/TRBV6-3
j_gene: TRBJ1-4
len: 14
abundance: few
d_gene: .

CDR3nt: TGTGCCACCAGCACCGTCGGGGGGTATCAGCCCCAGCATTTT
CDR3aa: CATSTVGGYQPQHF
v_gene: TRBV15
j_gene: TRBJ1-5
len: 14
abundance: .
d_gene: .

CDR3nt: TGTGCCAGCAGCTCAATCGTCAGTCTCGGACAGGGTCTTTACGAGCAGTACTTC
CDR3aa: CASSSIVSLGQGLYEQYF
v_gene: TRBV7-9
j_gene: TRBJ2-7
len: 18
abundance: .
d_gene: TRBD1

CDR3nt: TGCGCCAGCAGCCAAGGAGATGGAGGGGCAGATACGCAGTATTTT
CDR3aa: CASSQGDGGADTQYF
v_gene: TRBV4-3
j_gene: TRBJ2-3
len: 15
abundance: .
d_gene: .

CDR3nt: TGTGCCAGCAGTTACTCGATCGCGAGAACCAACAATGAGCAGTTCTTC
CDR3aa: CASSYSIARTNNEQFF
v_gene: TRBV6-5
j_gene: TRBJ2-1
len: 16
abundance: few
d_gene: .

CDR3nt: TGTGCCAGCAGTAACCCGGGCCACTACGAGCAGTACTTC
CDR3aa: CASSNPGHYEQYF
v_gene: TRBV28
j_gene: TRBJ2-7
len: 13
abundance: .
d_gene: .

CDR3nt: TGTGCCAGCAGTCCCAGGGACGTCGTTTATCAGCCCCAGCATTTT
CDR3aa: CASSPRDVVYQPQHF
v_gene: TRBV25-1
j_gene: TRBJ1-5
len: 15
abundance: .
d_gene: .

CDR3nt: TGTGCCTGGGGGGGACAGGGCCTCACAGATACGCAGTATTTT
CDR3aa: CAWGGQGLTDTQYF
v_gene: TRBV30
j_gene: TRBJ2-3
len: 14
abundance: .
d_gene: TRBD1

CDR3nt: TGTGCCAGCAGTAAGCCGTATGGAGCCAAAAACATTCAGTACTTC
CDR3aa: CASSKPYGAKNIQYF
v_gene: TRBV2
j_gene: TRBJ2-4
len: 15
abundance: .
d_gene: .

CDR3nt: TGTGCCAGCAGCTTAAACGTTTATGAGCAGTTCTTC
CDR3aa: CASSLNVYEQFF
v_gene: TRBV7-8
j_gene: TRBJ2-1
len: 12
abundance: .
d_gene: .

CDR3nt: TGTGCCAGCAGAAGACCGGGGAACTATGGCTACACCTTC
CDR3aa: CASRRPGNYGYTF
v_gene: TRBV27
j_gene: TRBJ1-2
len: 13
abundance: .
d_gene: .

CDR3nt: TGTGCCAGTTCGGGAGGCACCGGGGAGCTGTTTTTT
CDR3aa: CASSGGTGELFF
v_gene: TRBV9
j_gene: TRBJ2-2
len: 12
abundance: few
d_gene: TRBD2

CDR3nt: TGTGCCAGCTCACCACCGGCTAGCGGGGCCTACGAGCAGTACTTC
CDR3aa: CASSPPASGAYEQYF
v_gene: TRBV18
j_gene: TRBJ2-7
len: 15
abundance: .
d_gene: TRBD2

CDR3nt: TGTGCCTGGAGTATGGCAGATGGCAATCAGCCCCAGCATTTT
CDR3aa: CAWSMADGNQPQHF
v_gene: TRBV30
j_gene: TRBJ1-5
len: 14
abundance: once
d_gene: .

CDR3nt: TGTGCCAGCAGTCTTACTAGCGGGAGGTTTCACGAGCAGTACTTC
CDR3aa: CASSLTSGRFHEQYF
v_gene: TRBV27
j_gene: TRBJ2-7
len: 15
abundance: .
d_gene: TRBD2

CDR3nt: TGCAGTGCTAGGGGGACAGGGGGCAACCACGAGCAGTACTTC
CDR3aa: CSARGTGGNHEQYF
v_gene: TRBV20-1
j_gene: TRBJ2-7
len: 14
abundance: once
d_gene: TRBD1

CDR3nt: TGTGCCAGCAGTTCCACGAGGGGGCAGGAGGGGACCCAGTACTTC
CDR3aa: CASSSTRGQEGTQYF
v_gene: TRBV25-1
j_gene: TRBJ2-5
len: 15
abundance: .
d_gene: .

CDR3nt: TGTGCCAGTGGCCGGGACAGCCCCTACGAGCAGTACTTC
CDR3aa: CASGRDSPYEQYF
v_gene: TRBV7-9
j_gene: TRBJ2-7
len: 13
abundance: .
d_gene: TRBD1

CDR3nt: TGTGCCAGCAGTTGGCCAGAAGAAGGGGGCAATGAGCAGTTCTTC
CDR3aa: CASSWPEEGGNEQFF
v_gene: TRBV28
j_gene: TRBJ2-1
len: 15
abundance: .
d_gene: .

CDR3nt: TGTGCCAGCAGCCAAGGGGAGCGGGACACCTCAAGGGGAGAGCAGTTCTTC
CDR3aa: CASSQGERDTSRGEQFF
v_gene: TRBV4-2
j_gene: TRBJ2-1
len: 17
abundance: few
d_gene: .

CDR3nt: TGTGCCAGCAGCGAACTCCACAGGGAAGAGACCCAGTACTTC
CDR3aa: CASSELHREETQYF
v_gene: TRBV7-9
j_gene: TRBJ2-5
len: 14
abundance: .
d_gene: .

CDR3nt: TGTGCCAGCAGCTTTTACGGGCCCCACAATGAGCAGTTCTTC
CDR3aa: CASSFYGPHNEQFF
v_gene: TRBV7-8
j_gene: TRBJ2-1
len: 14
abundance: .
d_gene: .

CDR3nt: TGTGCCAGTAAGATGTTAGGTCAAGGGGCCGGGGAGCTGTTTTTT
CDR3aa: CASKMLGQGAGELFF
v_gene: TRBV19
j_gene: TRBJ2-2
len: 15
abundance: .
d_gene: .

CDR3nt: TGTGCCAGCAGTGCAGGGGTGATACATAATTCACCCCTCCACTTT
CDR3aa: CASSAGVIHNSPLHF
v_gene: TRBV27
j_gene: TRBJ1-6
len: 15
abundance: .
d_gene: .

CDR3nt: TGTGCCAGCAGCTCCCTGGACAGGGGGCTGGACACCGGGGAGCTGTTTTTT
CDR3aa: CASSSLDRGLDTGELFF
v_gene: TRBV7-8
j_gene: TRBJ2-2
len: 17
abundance: .
d_gene: TRBD1

CDR3nt: TGTGCCAGCAGTTTATCGCGTAATGAGCAGTTCTTC
CDR3aa: CASSLSRNEQFF
v_gene: TRBV12-3/TRBV12-4
j_gene: TRBJ2-1
len: 12
abundance: .
d_gene: .

CDR3nt: TGCGCCAGCAGCCAAGACAGGGGGGGTTCAAGGTCACCCCTCCACTTT
CDR3aa: CASSQDRGGSRSPLHF
v_gene: TRBV4-1
j_gene: TRBJ1-6
len: 16
abundance: .
d_gene: TRBD1

CDR3nt: TGTGCCAGCAGCCTACAGGACAGGGGAGGTCCTGAAGCTTTCTTT
CDR3aa: CASSLQDRGGPEAFF
v_gene: TRBV7-8
j_gene: TRBJ1-1
len: 15
abundance: once
d_gene: TRBD1

CDR3nt: TGTGCCAGTAGTATTGGCCGGATTGGGCAGTTCTTC
CDR3aa: CASSIGRIGQFF
v_gene: TRBV19
j_gene: TRBJ2-1
len: 12
abundance: .
d_gene: .

CDR3nt: TGCGCCAGCAGCCAAGATCGGGGCGGCTACACCTTC
CDR3aa: CASSQDRGGYTF
v_gene: TRBV4-1
j_gene: TRBJ1-2
len: 12
abundance: .
d_gene: .

CDR3nt: TGTGCCAGCAGTCTACAGGGCCCCTATAATCAGCCCCAGCATTTT
CDR3aa: CASSLQGPYNQPQHF
v_gene: TRBV27
j_gene: TRBJ1-5
len: 15
abundance: .
d_gene: .

CDR3nt: TGTGCCAGCAGCTTAGGTCGAGGACAGTCCTCCTACGAGCAGTACTTC
CDR3aa: CASSLGRGQSSYEQYF
v_gene: TRBV7-9
j_gene: TRBJ2-7
len: 16
abundance: few
d_gene: .

CDR3nt: TGCAGTGCTAGAGATTCAGGGTATGTTGCTTTCTTT
CDR3aa: CSARDSGYVAFF
v_gene: TRBV20-1
j_gene: TRBJ1-1
len: 12
abundance: .
d_gene: .

CDR3nt: TGTGCCATCCTCGACAGCTACTACGAGCAGTACTTC
CDR3aa: CAILDSYYEQYF
v_gene: TRBV10-3
j_gene: TRBJ2-7
len: 12
abundance: .
d_gene: .

CDR3nt: TGCAGCGGGACAGGGTATAGCGGGGAGCTGTTTTTT
CDR3aa: CSGTGYSGELFF
v_gene: TRBV29-1
j_gene: TRBJ2-2
len: 12
abundance: .
d_gene: TRBD1

CDR3nt: TGTGCCACCAGCGCCGGCAGGATTATCTACGAGCAGTACTTC
CDR3aa: CATSAGRIIYEQYF
v_gene: TRBV15
j_gene: TRBJ2-7
len: 14
abundance: once
d_gene: .

CDR3nt: TGTGCCAGCACACGAGGACTAGCGGTGAACACCGGGGAGCTGTTTTTT
CDR3aa: CASTRGLAVNTGELFF
v_gene: TRBV6-1
j_gene: TRBJ2-2
len: 16
abundance: .
d_gene: TRBD2

CDR3nt: TGCAGCGTTGAAGCGGGCGGGGCCTACGAGCAGTACTTC
CDR3aa: CSVEAGGAYEQYF
v_gene: TRBV29-1
j_gene: TRBJ2-7
len: 13
abundance: .
d_gene: .

CDR3nt: TGTGCCAGTAGTACGGGGACATACTACAATGAGCAGTTCTTC
CDR3aa: CASSTGTYYNEQFF
v_gene: TRBV19
j_gene: TRBJ2-1
len: 14
abundance: .
d_gene: .

CDR3nt: TGCGCCAGCAGCTTGGCCCAAAAAGGGGGGGGCGAGACCCAGTACTTC
CDR3aa: CASSLAQKGGGETQYF
v_gene: TRBV5-1
j_gene: TRBJ2-5
len: 16
abundance: .
d_gene: .

CDR3nt: TGTGCCAGCAGCCTCCTCTCCCCAACTAGCGGGGGGGCCCTATACAATGAGCAGTTCTTC
CDR3aa: CASSLLSPTSGGALYNEQFF
v_gene: TRBV3-1
j_gene: TRBJ2-1
len: 20
abundance: .
d_gene: TRBD2

CDR3nt: TGTGCCAGCAGCCCCGTTGGGGGGCTTAAAAACATTCAGTACTTC
CDR3aa: CASSPVGGLKNIQYF
v_gene: TRBV7-8
j_gene: TRBJ2-4
len: 15
abundance: .
d_gene: .

CDR3nt: TGCAGTGCTAGCCGCGGGAGTATCTACGAGCAGTACTTC
CDR3aa: CSASRGSIYEQYF
v_gene: TRBV20-1
j_gene: TRBJ2-7
len: 13
abundance: .
d_gene: TRBD2

CDR3nt: TGTGCCAGCAGCGGACTAATCAATGAGCAGTTCTTC
CDR3aa: CASSGLINEQFF
v_gene: TRBV2
j_gene: TRBJ2-1
len: 12
abundance: .
d_gene: .

CDR3nt: TGTGCCAGCAGTTCTTCTGATGGAGTCACAAATGAGCAGTTCTTC
CDR3aa: CASSSSDGVTNEQFF
v_gene: TRBV28
j_gene: TRBJ2-1
len: 15
abundance: .
d_gene: .

CDR3nt: TGCAGCGTTGATGGACTAGCGGCCACGAGCTCCTACAATGAGCAGTTCTTC
CDR3aa: CSVDGLAATSSYNEQFF
v_gene: TRBV29-1
j_gene: TRBJ2-1
len: 17
abundance: .
d_gene: TRBD2

CDR3nt: TGCGCCAGCAGCTCCGTTTCCGGGGATACGCAGTATTTT
CDR3aa: CASSSVSGDTQYF
v_gene: TRBV5-1
j_gene: TRBJ2-3
len: 13
abundance: .
d_gene: .

CDR3nt: TGTGCCAGCAGCCAAACCTCAGGAGAGGGGTACTATGGCTACACCTTC
CDR3aa: CASSQTSGEGYYGYTF
v_gene: TRBV3-1
j_gene: TRBJ1-2
len: 16
abundance: .
d_gene: .

CDR3nt: TGTGCCAGCGGAGTTCCGGGGGCGGTAAGCCTCTTGAACACTGAAGCTTTCTTT
CDR3aa: CASGVPGAVSLLNTEAFF
v_gene: TRBV6-1
j_gene: TRBJ1-1
len: 18
abundance: .
d_gene: .

CDR3nt: TGTGCCAGCTGGGGACAGGGTTTCACAGATACGCAGTATTTT
CDR3aa: CASWGQGFTDTQYF
v_gene: TRBV7-9
j_gene: TRBJ2-3
len: 14
abundance: .
d_gene: TRBD1

CDR3nt: TGCAGTGGAGACAGGGGCTCCTACAATGAGCAGTTCTTC
CDR3aa: CSGDRGSYNEQFF
v_gene: TRBV29-1
j_gene: TRBJ2-1
len: 13
abundance: .
d_gene: TRBD1